The present entry profiles one T cell receptor (beta chain) with its context. The germline CDR1 and CDR2 sequences are SGDLS and YYNGEE. The V and J ends lost 0 bases and 1 base respectively, with 13 bases between them. The CDR3 loop spans 16 amino acids. This specimen comes from a study of blood T cell repertoires in COVID-19. Authors' processing steps: Nucleated cell counts were estimated from reference gene primer amplification. Profiled with immunoSEQ multiplex PCR; TCRdb holds only in-frame clones, not every one. D and trimming were read from the DNA, whereas the V and J calls and clone size are those reported in that table. The sample contains tens of thousands of clones, roughly nine tenths of which appear only once.

The chain links TRBV9 to TRBJ2-5; possibly TRBD1 for D (7 bases). Sequenced input: peripheral blood. This receptor was obtained from a human donor with acute or convalescent COVID-19. The donor label of this sample is uncertain. Here the CDR3 reads CASSVDTGDFQETQYF. As DNA, the CDR3 is TGTGCCAGCAGCGTAGACACAGGGGACTTCCAAGAGACCCAGTACTTC.